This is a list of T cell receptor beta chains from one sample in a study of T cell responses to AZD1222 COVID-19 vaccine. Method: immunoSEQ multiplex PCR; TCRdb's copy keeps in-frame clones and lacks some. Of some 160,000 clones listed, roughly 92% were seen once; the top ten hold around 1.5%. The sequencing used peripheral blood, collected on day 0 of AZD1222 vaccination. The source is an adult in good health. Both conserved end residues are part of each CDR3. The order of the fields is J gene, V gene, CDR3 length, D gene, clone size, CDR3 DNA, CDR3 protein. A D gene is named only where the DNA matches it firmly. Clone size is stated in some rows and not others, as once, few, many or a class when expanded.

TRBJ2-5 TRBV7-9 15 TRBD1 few TGTGCCAGCAGCCCAGGGACAGGGAACCAAGAGACCCAGTACTTC CASSPGTGNQETQYF
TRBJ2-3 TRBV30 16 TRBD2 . TGTGCCTCCACACTTCTAGCGGGGGCACGCACAGATACGCAGTATTTT CASTLLAGARTDTQYF
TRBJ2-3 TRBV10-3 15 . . TGTGCCATCAGTGATCAAGGTTTCGGAGGAGATACGCAGTATTTT CAISDQGFGGDTQYF
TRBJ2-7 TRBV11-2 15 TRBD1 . TGTGCCAGCAGCCTTACCGACAGGGCCTCCTACGAGCAGTACTTC CASSLTDRASYEQYF
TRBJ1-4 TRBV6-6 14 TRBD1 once TGTGCCAGCAGTAAACAGGGGGATGGTGAAAAACTGTTTTTT CASSKQGDGEKLFF
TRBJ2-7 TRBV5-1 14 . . TGCGCCAGCAGCTTAACCCCACGAGAGGGCGAGCAGTACTTC CASSLTPREGEQYF
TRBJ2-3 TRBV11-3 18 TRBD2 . TGTGCCAGCAGCTCGGTGGAGCGGGAGCTGTGCGGCACAGATACGCAGTATTTT CASSSVERELCGTDTQYF
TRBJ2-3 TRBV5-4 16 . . TGTGCCAGCAGCCCCATGAGGGGGGGGCAGGGAGATACGCAGTATTTT CASSPMRGGQGDTQYF
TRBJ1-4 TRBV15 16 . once TGTGCCACCAGCGGGGGCCCGGGGGAGACTAATGAAAAACTGTTTTTT CATSGGPGETNEKLFF
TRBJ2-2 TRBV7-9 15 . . TGTGCCAGCAGCAATATGGCCCACTACACCGGGGAGCTGTTTTTT CASSNMAHYTGELFF
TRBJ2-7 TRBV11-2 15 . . TGTGCCAGCAGCCATGAGACAGGTCCTGGCTACGAGCAGTACTTC CASSHETGPGYEQYF
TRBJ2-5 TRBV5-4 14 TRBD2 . TGTGCCAGCAGCTCGGGACTAGCTCGAGAGACCCAGTACTTC CASSSGLARETQYF
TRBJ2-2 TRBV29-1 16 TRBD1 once TGCAGCGTTGACTCCCGGGGACAGGGCCACACCGGGGAGCTGTTTTTT CSVDSRGQGHTGELFF
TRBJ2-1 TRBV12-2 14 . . TGTGCAAGTCGCTTAGCGGGGACGGAAAATGAGCAGTTCTTC CASRLAGTENEQFF
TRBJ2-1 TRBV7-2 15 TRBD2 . TGTGCCAGCAGCTTAGAGTATAGCGGGGGGTCTGAGCAGTTCTTC CASSLEYSGGSEQFF
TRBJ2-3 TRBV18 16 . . TGTGCCAGCTCACCGCCGACAGGCCCTCGTGGGGATACGCAGTATTTT CASSPPTGPRGDTQYF
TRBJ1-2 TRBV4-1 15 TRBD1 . TGCGCCAGCAGCTCCTATTACCAGGGGGGCTATGGCTACACCTTC CASSSYYQGGYGYTF
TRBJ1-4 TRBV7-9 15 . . TGTGCCAGCAGCTTAGGGGGAATCGGCGATGAAAAACTGTTTTTT CASSLGGIGDEKLFF
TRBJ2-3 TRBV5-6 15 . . TGTGCCAGCAGCTTGTACGGGAGAAGCACAGATACGCAGTATTTT CASSLYGRSTDTQYF
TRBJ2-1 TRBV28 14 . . TGTGCCAGCAGTAACGGGTGGGAGTTCGATGAGCAGTTCTTC CASSNGWEFDEQFF
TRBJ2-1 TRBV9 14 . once TGTGCCAGCAGCGTAGATTGGGGGGACAATGAGCAGTTCTTC CASSVDWGDNEQFF
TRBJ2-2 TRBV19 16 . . TGTGCCAGTAGGGCCCAGGGTTTGAGAAACACCGGGGAGCTGTTTTTT CASRAQGLRNTGELFF
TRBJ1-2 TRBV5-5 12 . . TGTGCCAGCAGCTTGGAAGGGGTCGGCTACACCTTC CASSLEGVGYTF
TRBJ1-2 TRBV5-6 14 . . TGTGCCAGCAGCTTGGGAGACAGTAACTATGGCTACACCTTC CASSLGDSNYGYTF
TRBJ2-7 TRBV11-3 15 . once TGTGCCAGCAGCTGTCCGGGACCGACGACTTACGAGCAGTACTTC CASSCPGPTTYEQYF
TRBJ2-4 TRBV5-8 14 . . TGTGCCAGCAGCCTCCGGGACCCCAGGTGGAGCAAGTACTTC CASSLRDPRWSKYF
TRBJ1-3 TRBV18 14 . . TGTGCCAGCCAAAGCGGGTCCTCTGGAAACACCATATATTTT CASQSGSSGNTIYF
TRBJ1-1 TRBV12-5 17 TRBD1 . TGTGCTAGTGGTTTGGGCAGGGGGAGCTACATGAACACTGAAGCTTTCTTT CASGLGRGSYMNTEAFF
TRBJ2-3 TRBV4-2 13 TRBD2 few TGTGCCAGCAGCCAAAGTACTAGCGAGACGCAGTATTTT CASSQSTSETQYF
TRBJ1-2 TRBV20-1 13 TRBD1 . TGCAGTGCTATTGACAGGGTCGAACTTGGCTACACCTTC CSAIDRVELGYTF
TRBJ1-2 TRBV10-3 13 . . TGTGCCATCAGTCAGGTCGAGGGGTATGGCTACACCTTC CAISQVEGYGYTF
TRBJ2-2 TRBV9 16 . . TGTGCCAGCAGCGTGTTGGGAACGCCGAACACCGGGGAGCTGTTTTTT CASSVLGTPNTGELFF
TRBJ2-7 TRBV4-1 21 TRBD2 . TGCGCCAGCAGCCAAGTGGCTTTGGGAGCTAGCGGGGATTCGACTCCCTACGAGCAGTACTTC CASSQVALGASGDSTPYEQYF
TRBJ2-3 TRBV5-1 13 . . TGCGCCAGCAGTACCGGGGAATCAGATACGCAGTATTTT CASSTGESDTQYF
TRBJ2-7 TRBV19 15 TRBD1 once TGTGCCAGTAGTATAAGGACAGGTTTACCCTACGAGCAGTACTTC CASSIRTGLPYEQYF
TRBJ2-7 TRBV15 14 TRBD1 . TGTGCCACCTCTACCGGGACAGGGGGCTACGAGCAGTACTTC CATSTGTGGYEQYF
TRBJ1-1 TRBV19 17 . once TGTGCCAGTAGTACACGGTTCTTAAAGGGGCCGAACACTGAAGCTTTCTTT CASSTRFLKGPNTEAFF
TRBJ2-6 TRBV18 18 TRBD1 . TGTGCCAGCTCACCCCCCCCCTCGACAGGGCGCGGGGCCAACGTCCTGACTTTC CASSPPPSTGRGANVLTF
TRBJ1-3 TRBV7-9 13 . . TGTGCCAGCAGCTTAAGAGGAGGAAACACCATATATTTT CASSLRGGNTIYF
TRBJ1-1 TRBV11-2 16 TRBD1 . TGTGCCAGCAGCTTAGCGTACCAGGGACAGGGTGGTGAAGCTTTCTTT CASSLAYQGQGGEAFF
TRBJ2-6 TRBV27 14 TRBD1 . TGTGCCAGCAGTAAGGGGGCCGGGGCCAACGTCCTGACTTTC CASSKGAGANVLTF
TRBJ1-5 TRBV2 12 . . TGTGCCAGCAGGGGGTACAATCAGCCCCAGCATTTT CASRGYNQPQHF
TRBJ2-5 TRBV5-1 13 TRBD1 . TGCGCCAGCAGCCGCGACAGGGGAGAGACCCAGTACTTC CASSRDRGETQYF
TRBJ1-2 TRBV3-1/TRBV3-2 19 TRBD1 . TGTGCCAGCAGCCAACATCGGGCCGACAGGGCTGGTCCTAACTATGGCTACACCTTC CASSQHRADRAGPNYGYTF
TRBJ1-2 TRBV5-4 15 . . TGTGCCAGCAGCTTCTCCGGGGGCCGATACTATGGCTACACCTTC CASSFSGGRYYGYTF
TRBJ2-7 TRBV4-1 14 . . TGCGCCAGCAGCCAAGCGGAGCAGAGCTACGAGCAGTACTTC CASSQAEQSYEQYF
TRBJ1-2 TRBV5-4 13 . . TGTGCCAGCAGCTTCGGAGAGGACTATGGCTACACCTTC CASSFGEDYGYTF
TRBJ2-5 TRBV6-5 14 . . TGTGCCAGCAGTAGGCAGGGAGCGCGGGAGACCCAGTACTTC CASSRQGARETQYF
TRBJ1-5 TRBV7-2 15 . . TGTGCCAGCAGCTTAGGAGGAGGGTTGGTTCAGCCCCAGCATTTT CASSLGGGLVQPQHF
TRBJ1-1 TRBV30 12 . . TGTGCCTGGAGTGTGCCCTCCCCTGAAGCTTTCTTT CAWSVPSPEAFF
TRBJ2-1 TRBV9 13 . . TGTGCCAGCAGTTATAGCTCCTACAATGAGCAGTTCTTC CASSYSSYNEQFF
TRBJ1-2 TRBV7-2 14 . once TGTGCCAGCAGCTTAGACTGGCAGAACTATGGCTACACCTTC CASSLDWQNYGYTF
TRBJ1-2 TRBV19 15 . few TGTGCCAGTAAGGGGACTATTAGGGAAATGAATGGCTACACCTTC CASKGTIREMNGYTF
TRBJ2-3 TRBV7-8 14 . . TGTGCCAGCAGCATGTTCTCTAGCACAGATACGCAGTATTTT CASSMFSSTDTQYF
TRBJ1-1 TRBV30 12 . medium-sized TGTGCCTGGGACCCCTTGGGCACTGAAGCTTTCTTT CAWDPLGTEAFF
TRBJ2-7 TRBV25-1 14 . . TGTGCCAGCAGTCGAACGGAACGGGCCTACGAGCAGTACTTC CASSRTERAYEQYF
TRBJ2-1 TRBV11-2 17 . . TGTGCCAGCAGCTTAGATTTCGGCCGACTCTCCTACAATGAGCAGTTCTTC CASSLDFGRLSYNEQFF
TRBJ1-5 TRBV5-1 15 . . TGCGCCAGCCGACCGGGAGGGGGGCCCAATCAGCCCCAGCATTTT CASRPGGGPNQPQHF